What follows are 18 T cell receptor beta chains derived from one specimen sequenced in a study of shared clonotypes between healthy human individuals. Clones were sequenced by immunoSEQ multiplex PCR, and TCRdb holds only the in-frame ones, with some missing. This table has approximately 2.5 million clones, around nine tenths appearing once. The material sequenced was naive CD4+ T cells sorted from blood. Subset of the sample: CD45RA+ positively selected. These receptors all come from a man younger than 35 in good health.

This chain joins TRBV4-1 and TRBJ2-7; D ambiguous. V lost 5 bases to trimming and J lost 2 bases, with 10 bases between them. The CDR3 is 13 residues long. Germline-derived CDR1 and CDR2 are MGHRA and YSYEKL. The CDR3 DNA is TGCGCCAGCAGCTCACGAGTGACCTACGAGCAGTACTTC. Translating gives CASSSRVTYEQYF.

A word on this clone: Different DNA sequences within this sample yield the same CDR3. The V call is TRBV7-2, the J call TRBJ2-7, with D possibly being TRBD1 (5 bases). V lost 2 bases to trimming and J lost 4 bases, with 6 bases between them. The CDR3 is made up of 12 amino acids. Germline loops: CDR1 SGHTA, CDR2 FQGNSA. The CDR3 region is CASSLQGYEQYF. In DNA form, the CDR3 reads TGTGCCAGCAGCTTACAGGGTTACGAGCAGTACTTC.

This clone was observed a single time. This chain connects TRBV2 to TRBJ1-6; 7 bases agree with TRBD1. This CDR3 spans 12 amino acids. V trimming: 3 bases; J trimming: 15 bases; junction bases outside the gene matches: 5. Per the germline V gene, CDR1 is SNHLY and CDR2 is FYNNEI. The CDR3 DNA reads as TGTGCCAGCAGTGAGGGGACAGCAATCCTCCACTTT. It is translated as CASSEGTAILHF.

Details on this clone: The same CDR3 arises from other DNA sequences in this sample as well. The chain is built from TRBV5-1 and TRBJ2-5; D is ambiguous. The germline V gene encodes CDR1 SGHRS and CDR2 YFSETQ. This CDR3 region has 14 residues. The V gene lost 0 bases and the J gene lost 2 bases, with 8 bases spanning the gap. The CDR3 protein is CASSLATHQETQYF. The CDR3, as DNA: TGCGCCAGCAGCTTGGCGACACATCAAGAGACCCAGTACTTC.

This clone was counted a single time. V usage is TRBV7-2 and J usage is TRBJ2-1, with 14 bases fitting TRBD2. The CDR3 has 14 amino acids. V dropped 3 bases and J dropped 15; count of bases not matched to a gene: 7. Germline CDR1 reads SGHTA; CDR2 reads FQGNSA. CDR3: CASSFPTSGGAGFF. The CDR3 nucleotides read TGTGCCAGCAGCTTCCCGACTAGCGGGGGGGCCGGGTTCTTC. Supplemented by reference TRBV7-2 and TRBJ2-1, the full variable domain reads GAGVSQSPSNKVTEKGKDVELRCDPISGHTALYWYRQSLGQGLEFLIYFQGNSAPDKSGLPSDRFSAERTGGSVSTLTIQRTQQEDSAVYLCASSFPTSGGAGFFGPGTRLTVL.

This chain links TRBV5-1 with TRBJ2-4; no clear D. Germline V CDR1 and CDR2: SGHRS, YFSETQ. The CDR3 has 13 residues. Between the trimmed V and J ends, which lost 0 bases and 9 bases, there was a span of 10 bases. CDR3 protein: CASSLADPVIQYF. The CDR3 nucleotides are TGCGCCAGCAGCTTGGCGGACCCCGTCATTCAGTACTTC.

V gene TRBV29-1 combines with J gene TRBJ2-1; TRBD2 aligns across 10 bases. V shed 3 bases, J shed 4 bases, and the junction held 6 bases outside the gene matches. CDR1 is SQVTM, CDR2 ANQGSEA, per germline. The CDR3 contains 15 residues. CDR3 nucleotide sequence: TGCAGCGTTGATCTAGCGGGAGATCGGTACAATGAGCAGTTCTTC. Amino acids: CSVDLAGDRYNEQFF.

CDR3 residues: CASSVAGASYEQYF. The CDR3 DNA sequence: TGTGCCAGCAGTGTGGCGGGGGCCTCCTACGAGCAGTACTTC. V gene TRBV6-1 combines with J gene TRBJ2-7; D is perhaps TRBD2 (7 bases). Per the germline V gene, CDR1 is MNHNS and CDR2 is SASEGT. The V end was cut by 4 bases, the J end by 0 bases, with 10 bases between. This CDR3 is built from 14 residues.

Worth noting for this clone: The identical CDR3 is also encoded by other nucleotide sequences in the sample. The chain combines TRBV10-2 with TRBJ2-5, with a tentative D call TRBD1 (5 bases). The CDR3 loop spans 12 amino acids. The V end was cut by 4 bases, the J end by 2 bases, with 5 bases between. CDR1 is WSHSY, CDR2 SAAADI, per germline. CDR3 nucleotide sequence: TGCGCCAGCAGTGGACAGCAAGAGACCCAGTACTTC. This encodes CASSGQQETQYF.

This clone occurred once. The sample holds other DNA sequences that translate to the same CDR3. The J gene is TRBJ2-7, the V gene TRBV10-3; D gene ambiguous. V dropped 4 bases and J dropped 2 bases, with 6 bases sitting between them. CDR3 length: 12 amino acids. From germline, CDR1 is ENHRY and CDR2 SYGVKD. This chain's CDR3 is CAISGGPYEQYF. In nucleotides, the CDR3 is TGTGCCATCAGTGGAGGCCCCTACGAGCAGTACTTC.

The V and J genes are TRBV7-9 and TRBJ2-1; no clear D gene. Germline V gene lookup returns CDR1 SEHNR and CDR2 FQNEAQ (reference sequence). This CDR3 has 12 amino acids. Trimming stripped 6 bases from V and 10 bases from J, with 13 bases between. This CDR3 reads CASRAQDGEQFF. CDR3 nucleotides: TGTGCCAGCAGAGCTCAGGACGGAGAGCAGTTCTTC.

The CDR3 DNA sequence: TGTGCCAGCAGTTACGGGCTGGGGGGGAATGAGCAGTTCTTC. Amino acids: CASSYGLGGNEQFF. J is TRBJ2-1 and V is TRBV6-5, with TRBD2 matching over 7 bases. Looked up from germline, CDR1 is MNHEY and CDR2 is SVGAGI. V lost 2 bases, J lost 7 bases, and 5 bases stayed unmatched. CDR3 length: 14 residues.

In its sample, this clone was seen once. This sequence joins TRBV12-5 and TRBJ2-7; 13 bases are shared with TRBD2. Germline-derived CDR1 and CDR2 are LGHNT and FRNRAP. V lost 1 base, J lost 3 bases, and 6 bases stayed unmatched. CDR3 length equals 17 residues. The chain's CDR3 is CASGLGLAGGSSYEQYF. CDR3 bases: TGTGCTAGTGGTTTGGGACTAGCGGGAGGATCCAGCTACGAGCAGTACTTC. The variable domain in full, completed from reference TRBV12-5 and TRBJ2-7, reads DARVTQTPRHKVTEMGQEVTMRCQPILGHNTVFWYRQTMMQGLELLAYFRNRAPLDDSGMPKDRFSAEMPDATLATLKIQPSEPRDSAVYFCASGLGLAGGSSYEQYFGPGTRLTVT.

The chain joins TRBV6-5 to TRBJ2-5; 7 bases match TRBD2. Trimming took 5 bases from V and 1 from J; bases not matched to a gene: 7. This CDR3 region has 15 residues. The germline gives CDR1 MNHEY, CDR2 SVGAGI. CDR3 bases: TGTGCCAGCAGTACCCCCGGGGGGTTCCAAGAGACCCAGTACTTC. It codes for CASSTPGGFQETQYF.

This clone has only a few counts. The chain employs TRBV30 and TRBJ1-4; the D gene is possibly TRBD1 (5 bases). With 3 bases removed from V and 3 bases from J, the gap between germline ends came to 14 bases. CDR1 GTSNPN and CDR2 SVGIG come from the germline V gene (reference sequence). The CDR3 has 15 residues. The CDR3 DNA reads TGTGCCTGGAGCGCAGGGTGGCGGGCTAATGAAAAACTGTTTTTT. This encodes CAWSAGWRANEKLFF.

The CDR3 bases are TGTGCCAGCAGTGAAGCCTGGACTGACTCCTACGAGCAGTACTTC. Protein: CASSEAWTDSYEQYF. V is TRBV6-1 and J is TRBJ2-7, with D possibly being TRBD2 (5 bases). Between the trimmed V and J ends, which lost 0 bases and 0 bases, there was a span of 9 bases. The CDR3 loop spans 15 amino acids. Germline CDR1 is MNHNS and CDR2 is SASEGT.

The chain recombines TRBV5-1 with TRBJ1-3; 7 bases agree with TRBD1. This CDR3 is 16 amino acids long. V lost 0 bases to trimming and J lost 2 bases; unmatched junction nucleotides: 5. CDR1 and CDR2 (germline): SGHRS, YFSETQ. Here the CDR3 DNA reads TGCGCCAGCAGCTTGGTCCCTACAGGGGCTGGAAACACCATATATTTT. Its protein is CASSLVPTGAGNTIYF.

The rearrangement joins TRBV6-5 to TRBJ2-7, with a tentative D call TRBD2 (6 bases). The CDR3 covers 15 residues. The ends were cut back, 5 bases at V and 0 bases at J, with 14 bases in the middle. Germline V gives CDR1 MNHEY, CDR2 SVGAGI. In DNA, the CDR3 is TGTGCCAGCAGTCCTACGGGACTCTACTCCTACGAGCAGTACTTC. Its translation: CASSPTGLYSYEQYF.